This T cell receptor (beta chain) was identified during a study of T-cell memory formation after mild COVID-19. With constant-segment primers, 5'RACE yielded cDNA libraries of TCR alpha and TCR beta that carried sample barcodes and UMIs. MiXCR was run by TCRdb on the 5' RACE reads, yielding one entry per CDR3 protein. Here the sample spans about 240,000 distinct CDR3 sequences, approximately 9% being singletons. General study points: Some responding clones appeared in pre-infection memory, suggesting cross-reactive memory joined. Contracting CD4+ clones sat mainly in CM and EM; CD8+ in EMRA.

The CDR3 sequence is 9 residues long. CDR1 is GTSNPN, CDR2 SVGIG, per germline (reference sequence). Trimming stripped 2 bases from V and 9 bases from J, with 4 bases between. This clonotype showed up just a few times. What it recognizes is unknown. V usage is TRBV30 and J usage is TRBJ2-5; D is uncertain. The sample consisted of PBMCs or a T cell subset sorted from them (not recorded which). This sequence originates from a young man who had mild COVID-19 (a few samples of this study predate the infection). Cell type and time point are not known. The CDR3 nucleotides read TGTGCCTGGAGTACCTCCCAGTACTTC. Protein sequence: CAWSTSQYF.